A selection of T cell receptor beta chains follows, all from one sample in a study of T cells after yellow fever vaccination. Via MiXCR, TCRdb re-called the 5' RACE reads, giving one row per CDR3 protein. This repertoire shows 100,000 to 150,000 distinct CDR3 sequences, approximately 8.4% found once; its top ten account for almost 40%. The sample in question was CD8+ T cells sorted from PBMCs, obtained on the day of the yellow fever booster vaccination. The receptor set was obtained from a man between 18 and 35 years old who received the YFV17D yellow fever vaccine. The CDR3 runs from the conserved cysteine through the conserved F or W. The D gene is left open where the match is weak. Clone size is not always given. Where it is, it says once, few, many or a class for expanded clones.

J | V | size | D | DNA | CDR3
TRBJ2-1 | TRBV5-1 | . | TRBD2 | TGCGCCAGCAGCCCGGGGGGGGGAAGGTTAAGTGAGCAGTTCTTC | CASSPGGGRLSEQFF
TRBJ1-6 | TRBV3-1 | few | TRBD1 | TGTGCCAGCAGTCAAGCAGGACAGGGGAATTCACCCCTCCACTTT | CASSQAGQGNSPLHF
TRBJ2-1 | TRBV6-6 | . | . | TGTGCCAGCAAATCGGGGTCCCCGGGGGAGCAGTTCTTC | CASKSGSPGEQFF
TRBJ2-5 | TRBV20-1 | many | . | TGCAGTGCTAGAGATCTCCGCGGGCAAGAGACCCAGTACTTC | CSARDLRGQETQYF
TRBJ1-5 | TRBV12-3/TRBV12-4 | many | . | TGTGCCAGCTGTCTCGGAGCGGGACAGCCCCAGCATTTT | CASCLGAGQPQHF
TRBJ2-3 | TRBV23-1 | few | . | TGCGCCAGCAGTCAACAACAGGGCCTTGGGGATACGCAGTATTTT | CASSQQQGLGDTQYF
TRBJ2-1 | TRBV7-9 | few | . | TGTGCCAGCAGTCCCACGTCAGGGGATGAGCAGTTCTTC | CASSPTSGDEQFF
TRBJ2-3 | TRBV4-3 | few | TRBD2 | TGCGCCAGCAGCCAGTATGGACCACAGCGGGGGGGCACAGATACGCAGTATTTT | CASSQYGPQRGGTDTQYF
TRBJ2-4 | TRBV6-5 | many | TRBD1 | TGTGCCAGCAGCCTCACAGGGGTGATGGGCATTCAGTACTTC | CASSLTGVMGIQYF
TRBJ2-1 | TRBV27 | few | TRBD2 | TGTGCCAGCAGTTTATCCGATAGCGGGGGGCTTTACAATGAGCAGTTCTTC | CASSLSDSGGLYNEQFF
TRBJ1-2 | TRBV4-2 | few | TRBD1 | TGTGCCAGCAGCCAAGATCTTGGAGACAGGGGGATGCGGGGCTACACCTTC | CASSQDLGDRGMRGYTF
TRBJ1-2 | TRBV11-2 | few | . | TGTGCCAGCAGCTTATTCGGAAACTATGGCTACACCTTC | CASSLFGNYGYTF
TRBJ1-2 | TRBV29-1 | . | . | TGCAGCGCGGGACCAGGGGACGGCTACACCTTC | CSAGPGDGYTF
TRBJ2-6 | TRBV12-3/TRBV12-4 | . | . | TGTGCCAGCAACCAAGGTTTTGGGGCCAACGTCCTGACTTTC | CASNQGFGANVLTF
TRBJ1-1 | TRBV5-5 | few | TRBD1 | TGTGCCAGCCGCGGGGGACAGGGGTTGGTGGAAGCTTTCTTT | CASRGGQGLVEAFF
TRBJ2-1 | TRBV6-5 | many | TRBD2 | TGTGCCAGCAGCCTAACCGGGACTAGCGGGATATCGGGCAATGAGCAGTTCTTC | CASSLTGTSGISGNEQFF
TRBJ2-1 | TRBV28 | many | . | TGTGCCAGCAGTTTATCCGGACCAAGCTCCTACAATGAGCAGTTCTTC | CASSLSGPSSYNEQFF
TRBJ2-3 | TRBV12-3/TRBV12-4 | . | TRBD1 | TGTGCCAGCCAAGTACAGGGGACAGATACGCAGTATTTT | CASQVQGTDTQYF
TRBJ1-6 | TRBV6-6 | few | . | TGTGCCAGCAAATGGGCTTATGGGGATAATTCACCCCTCCACTTT | CASKWAYGDNSPLHF
TRBJ2-1 | TRBV4-2 | few | TRBD2 | TGTGCCAGCAGCCGAGTCCCCGGGGCGGGGGGCCCCTACAATGAGCAGTTCTTC | CASSRVPGAGGPYNEQFF
TRBJ2-1 | TRBV12-5 | many | . | TGTGCTAGTGGTTTGGAGGATGAGCAGTTCTTC | CASGLEDEQFF